Following are 15 T cell receptor beta chains from one sample sequenced in a study of blood T cell repertoires in COVID-19. Clones were read by immunoSEQ multiplex PCR, and TCRdb kept only the in-frame ones, dropping some. The repertoire holds about 68,000 clones, approximately 80% seen once, with more than 10% in the top ten. Sample: peripheral blood. All receptors derive from a human donor in a cohort sampled during active COVID-19.

The V call is TRBV6-2 or TRBV6-3, the J call TRBJ1-2; D remains unclear. The V gene's germline CDR1 is MNHEY and CDR2 SVGEGT. V was pared by 2 bases and J by 0 bases, with 13 bases between. This CDR3 comprises 16 residues. The CDR3 DNA reads as TGTGCCAGCAGTTACCACGACGGGAAAGCTAACTATGGCTACACCTTC. This sequence encodes CASSYHDGKANYGYTF.

CDR3 residues: CAWTRDSVISPLHF. As DNA, the CDR3 is TGTGCCTGGACCCGGGACAGCGTAATATCACCCCTCCACTTT. The chain links TRBV30 to TRBJ1-6, with 7 bases identical to TRBD1. The length of the CDR3 is 14 residues. Germline V gene sequence: CDR1 GTSNPN, CDR2 SVGIG (reference sequence). After removal of 4 bases from V and 10 bases from J, the junction contained 10 bases not matched to a gene.

A word on this clone: Distinct nucleotide sequences in the sample also encode this CDR3. The V and J genes are TRBV28 and TRBJ1-1; possible D gene TRBD1, 5 bases. The V gene lost 4 bases and the J gene lost 4 bases, with 7 bases spanning the gap. The CDR3 covers 12 residues. Per the germline V gene, CDR1 is MDHEN and CDR2 is SYDVKM. In nucleotides, the CDR3 is TGTGCCAGCAGTTCCAGGGTCACTGAAGCTTTCTTT. As protein: CASSSRVTEAFF.

This sequence joins TRBV12-3 or TRBV12-4 and TRBJ2-7, with D possibly matching TRBD2 (6 bases). The CDR3 loop spans 13 amino acids. V shed 7 bases and J shed 7 bases, with 17 bases lying between them. In DNA, the CDR3 is TGTGCCAGCACCTCTCTTGGGGCGGGGGAGCAGTACTTC. This gives the protein CASTSLGAGEQYF.

In its sample, this clone was seen once. The rearrangement uses TRBV18 and TRBJ2-5; no clear D. Trimming took 5 bases from V and 3 from J, leaving 10 bases between them. Germline CDR1 reads KGHSH; CDR2 reads LQKENI. This CDR3 comprises 13 residues. This chain's CDR3 is CASSSGLEETQYF. CDR3 sequence (DNA): TGTGCCAGCTCATCGGGTCTCGAAGAGACCCAGTACTTC.

This clone was seen more than once but under ten times. V gene TRBV7-8 combines with J gene TRBJ1-3, with D hard to call. The V gene's germline CDR1 is SGHVS and CDR2 FQNEAQ. The V and J ends lost 5 bases and 0 bases respectively, with 8 bases between them. This CDR3 spans 14 amino acids. The DNA for the CDR3 is TGTGCCAGCAGCCGCCAGGACTCTGGAAACACCATATATTTT. Residues: CASSRQDSGNTIYF.

The CDR3 DNA reads as TGTGCCAGCAGTGAAAGCCTCGTAGCGTACAATGAGCAGTTCTTC. Its protein product is CASSESLVAYNEQFF. The chain joins TRBV6-1 to TRBJ2-1; perhaps TRBD2 as D (5 bases). V was pared by 2 bases and J by 4 bases, with 12 bases between. The CDR3 contains 15 residues. In germline, CDR1 is MNHNS, CDR2 SASEGT.

The chain uses TRBV6-2 or TRBV6-3 and TRBJ1-5; D possibly corresponds to TRBD1 (5 bases). V dropped 5 bases and J dropped 3 bases, with 8 bases sitting between them. Germline V CDR1 and CDR2: MNHEY, SVGEGT. CDR3 length: 13 amino acids. This chain's CDR3 is CASSQGINQPQHF. In DNA form, the CDR3 reads TGTGCCAGCAGTCAGGGCATCAATCAGCCCCAGCATTTT.

V is TRBV29-1 and J is TRBJ2-5, with a tentative D call TRBD1 (8 bases). Trimming pared 6 bases from V and 4 bases from J, leaving 12 bases between. The CDR3 sequence is 12 residues long. Germline loops: CDR1 SQVTM, CDR2 ANQGSEA. CDR3 in DNA: TGCAGCGTACAGGGGGGGCCAGAGACCCAGTACTTC. This translates into CSVQGGPETQYF.

The chain has TRBV23-1 and TRBJ1-6; no clear D. TRBV23-1 qualifies as an ORF whose function is uncertain. There are 16 residues in the CDR3. V lost 0 bases to trimming and J lost 5 bases, with 11 bases between them. Here the CDR3 reads CASSQSHSDHNSPLHF. The CDR3 DNA reads as TGCGCCAGCAGTCAATCCCACAGTGACCATAATTCACCCCTCCACTTT.

The V call is TRBV7-3, the J call TRBJ1-2, with a possible D match to TRBD1 (6 bases). Germline V gene lookup returns CDR1 SGHTA and CDR2 FQGTGA. The CDR3 runs to 13 residues. V lost 3 bases and J 7 bases, leaving 12 bases between the germline ends. This chain's CDR3 is CASSFRRGGGYTF. In DNA form, the CDR3 reads TGTGCCAGCAGCTTCCGAAGAGGGGGTGGCTACACCTTC.

This chain joins TRBV3-1 (or the pseudogene TRBV3-2) and TRBJ1-5, with D uncertain. Germline CDR1 LGHDT, CDR2 YNNKEL (reference sequence). Trimming left V 4 bases short and J 0 bases short, with 7 bases between. This CDR3 is built from 14 residues. CDR3 bases: TGTGCCAGCAGCCCGCAGAATAGCAATCAGCCCCAGCATTTT. Amino acid sequence: CASSPQNSNQPQHF.

The rearrangement uses TRBV4-3 and TRBJ1-2; TRBD1 aligns across 7 bases. There are 14 residues in the CDR3. V gave up 1 base and J gave up 4 bases; unmatched junction bases: 3. CDR1 LGHNA and CDR2 YSLEER come from the germline V gene. The chain's CDR3 is CASSQVGQSYGYTF. The CDR3 DNA reads as TGCGCCAGCAGCCAAGTGGGACAGAGCTATGGCTACACCTTC.

This chain links TRBV7-9 with TRBJ2-1; a weak D match, TRBD2 (6 bases). V was shortened by 5 bases and J by 6 bases, with 14 bases between the two germline ends. There are 14 residues in the CDR3. In germline, CDR1 is SEHNR, CDR2 FQNEAQ (reference sequence). In nucleotides, the CDR3 is TGTGCCAGCAGCAGGGACGGAGGGAGCAATGAGCAGTTCTTC. Protein product: CASSRDGGSNEQFF.

The gene calls are TRBV9 and TRBJ2-1; 8 nucleotides align to TRBD2. Germline V gene lookup returns CDR1 SGDLS and CDR2 YYNGEE. Unmatched junction bases numbered 4, after V lost 4 bases and J lost 1 base. This CDR3 comprises 15 residues. CDR3 residues: CASSLGTRSYNEQFF. In DNA, the CDR3 is TGTGCCAGCAGCCTTGGGACTAGATCCTACAATGAGCAGTTCTTC.